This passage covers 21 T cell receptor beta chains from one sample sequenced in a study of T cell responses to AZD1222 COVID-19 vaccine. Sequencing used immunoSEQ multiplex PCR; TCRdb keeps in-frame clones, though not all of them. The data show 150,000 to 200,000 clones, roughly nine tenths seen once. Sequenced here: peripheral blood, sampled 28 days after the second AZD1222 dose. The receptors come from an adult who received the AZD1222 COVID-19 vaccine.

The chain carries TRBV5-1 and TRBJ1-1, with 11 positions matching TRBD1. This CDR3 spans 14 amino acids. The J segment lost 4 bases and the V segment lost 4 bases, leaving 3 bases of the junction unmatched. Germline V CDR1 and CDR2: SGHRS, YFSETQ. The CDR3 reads CASSNGQGATEAFF. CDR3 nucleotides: TGCGCCAGCAGCAACGGACAGGGGGCCACTGAAGCTTTCTTT. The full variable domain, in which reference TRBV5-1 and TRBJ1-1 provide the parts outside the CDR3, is KAGVTQTPRYLIKTRGQQVTLSCSPISGHRSVSWYQQTPGQGLQFLFEYFSETQRNKGNFPGRFSGRQFSNSRSEMNVSTLELGDSALYLCASSNGQGATEAFFGQGTRLTVV.

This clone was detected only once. CDR3 nucleotides: TGCGCCAGCAGCTCCCGACAGGGTAGTCCCCACGAGCAGTACTTC. It encodes CASSSRQGSPHEQYF. The rearrangement joins TRBV4-3 to TRBJ2-7, with TRBD1 matching over 7 bases. The CDR3 totals 15 residues. V lost 5 bases, J lost 5 bases, and 12 bases stayed unmatched. Germline CDR1 is LGHNA and CDR2 is YSLEER.

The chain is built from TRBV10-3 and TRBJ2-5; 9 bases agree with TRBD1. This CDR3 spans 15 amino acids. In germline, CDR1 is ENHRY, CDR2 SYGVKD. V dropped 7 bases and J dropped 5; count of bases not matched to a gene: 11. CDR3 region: CAIIPQGAVRETQYF. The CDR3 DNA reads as TGTGCCATCATACCACAGGGGGCTGTTAGGGAGACCCAGTACTTC.

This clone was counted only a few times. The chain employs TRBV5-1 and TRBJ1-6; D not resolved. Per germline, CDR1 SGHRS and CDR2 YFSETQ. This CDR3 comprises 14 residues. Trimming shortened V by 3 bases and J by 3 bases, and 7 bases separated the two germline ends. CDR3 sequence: CASSWGYYNSPLHF. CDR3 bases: TGCGCCAGCAGCTGGGGTTACTATAATTCACCCCTCCACTTT. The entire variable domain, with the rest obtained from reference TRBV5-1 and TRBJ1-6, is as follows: KAGVTQTPRYLIKTRGQQVTLSCSPISGHRSVSWYQQTPGQGLQFLFEYFSETQRNKGNFPGRFSGRQFSNSRSEMNVSTLELGDSALYLCASSWGYYNSPLHFGNGTRLTVT.

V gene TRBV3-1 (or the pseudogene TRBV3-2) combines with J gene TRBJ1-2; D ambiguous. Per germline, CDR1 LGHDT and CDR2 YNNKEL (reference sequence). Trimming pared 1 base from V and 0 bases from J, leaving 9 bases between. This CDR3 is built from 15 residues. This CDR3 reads CASSQVGITNYGYTF. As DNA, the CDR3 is TGTGCCAGCAGCCAAGTTGGGATTACTAACTATGGCTACACCTTC.

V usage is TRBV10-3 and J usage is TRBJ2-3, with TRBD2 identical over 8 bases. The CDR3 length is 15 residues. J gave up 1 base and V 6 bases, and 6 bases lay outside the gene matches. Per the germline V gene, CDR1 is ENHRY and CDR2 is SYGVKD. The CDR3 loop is CAIRSSGGRTDTQYF. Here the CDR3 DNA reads TGTGCCATCAGATCGAGCGGGGGACGCACAGATACGCAGTATTTT.

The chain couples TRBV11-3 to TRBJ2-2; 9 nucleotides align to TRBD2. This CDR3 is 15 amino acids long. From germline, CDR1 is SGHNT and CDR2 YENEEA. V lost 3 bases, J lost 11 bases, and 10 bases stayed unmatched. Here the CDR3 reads CASSLVAGGFGELFF. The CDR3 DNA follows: TGTGCCAGCAGCTTGGTCGCGGGGGGGTTCGGAGAGCTGTTTTTT.

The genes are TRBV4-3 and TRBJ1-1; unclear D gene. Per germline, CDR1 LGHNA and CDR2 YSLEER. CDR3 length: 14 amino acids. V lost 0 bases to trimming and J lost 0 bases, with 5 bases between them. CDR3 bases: TGCGCCAGCAGCCAAGAGATTTTGAACACTGAAGCTTTCTTT. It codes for CASSQEILNTEAFF.

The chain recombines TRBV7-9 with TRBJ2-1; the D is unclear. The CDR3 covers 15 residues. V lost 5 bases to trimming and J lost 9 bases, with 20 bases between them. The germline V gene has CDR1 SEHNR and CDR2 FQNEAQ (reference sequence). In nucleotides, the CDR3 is TGTGCCAGCAGCCCTCGCCTTCCCCCGAGGACTGAGCAGTTCTTC. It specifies CASSPRLPPRTEQFF.

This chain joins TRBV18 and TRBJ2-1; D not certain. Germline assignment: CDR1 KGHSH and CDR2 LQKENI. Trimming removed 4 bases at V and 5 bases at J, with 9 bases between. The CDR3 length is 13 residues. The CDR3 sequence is CASSLDPDNEQFF. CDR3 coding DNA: TGTGCCAGCTCACTAGACCCCGACAATGAGCAGTTCTTC. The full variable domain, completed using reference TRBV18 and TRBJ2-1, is NAGVMQNPRHLVRRRGQEARLRCSPMKGHSHVYWYRQLPEEGLKFMVYLQKENIIDESGMPKERFSAEFPKEGPSILRIQQVVRGDSAAYFCASSLDPDNEQFFGPGTRLTVL.

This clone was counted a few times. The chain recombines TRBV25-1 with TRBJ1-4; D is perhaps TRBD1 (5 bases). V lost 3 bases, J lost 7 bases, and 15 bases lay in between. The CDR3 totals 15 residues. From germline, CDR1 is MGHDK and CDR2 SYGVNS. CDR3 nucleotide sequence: TGTGCCAGCAGTGATGATCAGGGAACAGGTGAAAAACTGTTTTTT. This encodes CASSDDQGTGEKLFF.

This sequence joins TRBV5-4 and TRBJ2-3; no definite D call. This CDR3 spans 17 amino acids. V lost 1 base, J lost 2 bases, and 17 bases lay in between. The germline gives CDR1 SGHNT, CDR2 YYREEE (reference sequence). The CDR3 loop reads CASSLSMAKAFTDTQYF. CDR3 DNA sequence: TGTGCCAGCAGCTTGTCTATGGCTAAGGCCTTCACAGATACGCAGTATTTT.

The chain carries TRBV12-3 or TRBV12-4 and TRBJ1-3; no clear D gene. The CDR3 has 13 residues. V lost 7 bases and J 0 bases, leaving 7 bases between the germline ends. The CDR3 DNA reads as TGTGCCAGCACCCCAGGCTCTGGAAACACCATATATTTT. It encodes CASTPGSGNTIYF.

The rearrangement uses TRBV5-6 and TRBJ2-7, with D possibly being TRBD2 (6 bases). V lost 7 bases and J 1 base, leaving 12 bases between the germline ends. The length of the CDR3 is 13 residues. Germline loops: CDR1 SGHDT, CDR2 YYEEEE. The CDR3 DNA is TGTGCCAGCGGGGGGTTCAGGTCCTACGAGCAGTACTTC. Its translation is CASGGFRSYEQYF.

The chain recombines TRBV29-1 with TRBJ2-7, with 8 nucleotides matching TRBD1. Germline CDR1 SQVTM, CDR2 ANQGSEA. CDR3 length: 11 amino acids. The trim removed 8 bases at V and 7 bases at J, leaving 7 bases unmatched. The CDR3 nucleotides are TGCAGCACAAGGACAGGGTCTGAGCAGTACTTC. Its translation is CSTRTGSEQYF.

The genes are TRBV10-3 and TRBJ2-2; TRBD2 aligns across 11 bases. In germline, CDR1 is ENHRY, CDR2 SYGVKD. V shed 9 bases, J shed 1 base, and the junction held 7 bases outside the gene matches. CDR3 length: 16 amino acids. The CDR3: CAITQTSGGNTGELFF. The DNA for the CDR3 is TGTGCCATTACGCAAACTAGCGGGGGGAACACCGGGGAGCTGTTTTTT.

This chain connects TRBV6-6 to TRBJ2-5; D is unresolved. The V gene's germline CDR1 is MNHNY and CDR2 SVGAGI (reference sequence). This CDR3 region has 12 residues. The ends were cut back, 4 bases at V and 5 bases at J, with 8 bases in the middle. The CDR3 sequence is CASSFLGETQYF. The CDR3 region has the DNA TGTGCCAGCAGTTTCCTCGGGGAGACCCAGTACTTC.

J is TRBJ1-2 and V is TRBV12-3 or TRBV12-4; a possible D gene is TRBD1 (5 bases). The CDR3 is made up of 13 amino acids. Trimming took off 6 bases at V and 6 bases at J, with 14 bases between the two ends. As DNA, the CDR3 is TGTGCCAGCAGGAACGGGGGGTTCGATGGCTACACCTTC. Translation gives CASRNGGFDGYTF.

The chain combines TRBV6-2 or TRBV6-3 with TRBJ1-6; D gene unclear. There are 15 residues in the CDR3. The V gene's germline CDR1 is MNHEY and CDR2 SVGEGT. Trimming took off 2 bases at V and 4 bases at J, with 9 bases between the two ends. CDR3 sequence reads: CASSYGTPYNSPLHF. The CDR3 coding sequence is TGTGCCAGCAGTTACGGCACACCGTATAATTCACCCCTCCACTTT.

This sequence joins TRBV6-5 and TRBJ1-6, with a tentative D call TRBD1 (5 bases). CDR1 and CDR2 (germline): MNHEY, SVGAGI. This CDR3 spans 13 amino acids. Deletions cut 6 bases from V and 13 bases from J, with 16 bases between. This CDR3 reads CASREPAGVPLHF. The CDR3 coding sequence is TGTGCCAGCAGAGAGCCCGCGGGGGTCCCCCTCCACTTT.

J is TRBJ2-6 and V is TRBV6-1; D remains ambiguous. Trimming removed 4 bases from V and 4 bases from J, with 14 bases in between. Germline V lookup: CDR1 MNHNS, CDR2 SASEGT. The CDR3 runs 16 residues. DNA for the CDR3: TGTGCCAGCAGTGGGGCTTCCTTCGGGGGGGCCAACGTCCTGACTTTC. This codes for CASSGASFGGANVLTF.